These 32 T cell receptor beta chains were all obtained from the same sample, sequenced in a study of blood T cells in healthy people across ages. A second PCR, run for about 7 to 11 cycles, used a sample-barcoded 5' primer plus a J-beta primer mix. TCRdb analysed the 5' RACE reads with MiXCR anew, one entry per CDR3 protein. Of 1.5 million to 2 million distinct CDR3 sequences listed, roughly 27% are singletons. Material for sequencing was blood. Receptor source: a woman in her twenties or thirties in good health.

This clonotype was detected many times. The CDR3 DNA reads as TGCAGCGTTGGCGGACTAGCGGGGGCCGCCTTTTACAATGAGCAGTTCTTC. Protein sequence: CSVGGLAGAAFYNEQFF. This chain connects TRBV29-1 to TRBJ2-1; 13 positions agree with TRBD2. Germline trimming cut 4 bases from V and 4 bases from J; bases unmatched to any gene: 10. The CDR3 covers 17 residues. Germline values: CDR1 SQVTM, CDR2 ANQGSEA.

J is TRBJ1-2 and V is TRBV5-1; D gene ambiguous. V dropped 4 bases and J dropped 8 bases, with 21 bases sitting between them. Germline assignment: CDR1 SGHRS and CDR2 YFSETQ. This CDR3 region has 15 residues. CDR3 bases: TGCGCCAGCAGCGGAGACGCATCTGGGTTGTTGGGCTACACCTTC. Translating gives CASSGDASGLLGYTF.

This CDR3 reads CASSQGGGLAGMNEQFF. CDR3 bases: TGCGCCAGCAGCCAGGGGGGTGGACTAGCGGGAATGAATGAGCAGTTCTTC. V and J are TRBV4-1 and TRBJ2-1; 12 bases match TRBD2. CDR1 and CDR2 from the germline V gene are MGHRA and YSYEKL. V was clipped by 3 bases and J by 7 bases; unmatched bases: 10. The CDR3 is 17 amino acids.

This clonotype was observed many times. The chain joins TRBV9 to TRBJ2-3; no reliable D call. The CDR3 totals 12 residues. Germline CDR1 is SGDLS and CDR2 is YYNGEE. The ends were cut back, 3 bases at V and 4 bases at J, with 6 bases in the middle. The DNA for the CDR3 is TGTGCCAGCAGCGACTTAGCAGATACGCAGTATTTT. Amino acid sequence: CASSDLADTQYF.

This chain uses TRBV12-3 or TRBV12-4 with TRBJ2-1; 8 bases line up with TRBD2. This CDR3 spans 16 amino acids. Trimming cost V 5 bases and J 5 bases; bases outside gene matches: 11. This CDR3 reads CASSIRRLARHNEQFF. The DNA of the CDR3 is TGTGCCAGCAGTATACGAAGACTAGCGAGGCACAATGAGCAGTTCTTC.

This clonotype has more than one count but fewer than ten. The chain uses TRBV6-2 or TRBV6-3 and TRBJ2-7, with unresolved D. Germline values: CDR1 MNHEY, CDR2 SVGEGT. V was pared by 8 bases and J by 2 bases, with 13 bases between. The CDR3 is 13 amino acids. CDR3 sequence: CASLDRVTYEQYF. CDR3 bases: TGTGCCAGCCTAGACCGAGTAACCTACGAGCAGTACTTC.

This clonotype was seen a handful of times. The V gene is TRBV18, the J gene TRBJ2-7; D unresolved. Per the germline V gene, CDR1 is KGHSH and CDR2 is LQKENI. The germline V and J ends were trimmed by 4 bases and 3 bases, with 13 bases remaining between them. The CDR3 runs to 14 residues. The CDR3 DNA reads TGTGCCAGCTCACGCTCCGACGTTCTCTACGAGCAGTACTTC. It specifies CASSRSDVLYEQYF.

This clonotype was found many times. The V call is TRBV20-1, the J call TRBJ2-7; a weak D match, TRBD1 (5 bases). The CDR3 length is 13 residues. The V end was cut by 2 bases, the J end by 2 bases, with 10 bases between. CDR1 DFQATT and CDR2 SNEGSKA come from the germline V gene (reference sequence). The CDR3 loop is CSARSTDPYEQYF. CDR3 nucleotides: TGCAGTGCTAGATCGACAGACCCCTACGAGCAGTACTTC.

This clonotype was seen only a few times. A read error may account for a junction end that differs from germline. The genes are TRBV12-5 and TRBJ1-5; no definite D call. This CDR3 is 13 amino acids long. Germline V lookup: CDR1 LGHNT, CDR2 FRNRAP. The CDR3 DNA reads as TGTGCTAGCGGTTATTATAGCAATCAGCCCCAGCATTTT. Amino acid sequence: CASGYYSNQPQHF.

J is TRBJ2-3 and V is TRBV12-3 or TRBV12-4; no clear D. With 1 base removed from V and 6 bases from J, the gap between germline ends came to 11 bases. This CDR3 region has 14 residues. Written as DNA, the CDR3 is TGTGCCAGCAGTTTAGAGGGAAGTGGGGATACGCAGTATTTT. Its translation: CASSLEGSGDTQYF.

There are a few counts of this clonotype. The chain couples TRBV7-2 to TRBJ2-3, with 15 bases fitting TRBD2. From germline, CDR1 is SGHTA and CDR2 FQGNSA. CDR3 length equals 17 residues. Unmatched junction bases numbered 4, after V lost 4 bases and J lost 2 bases. DNA of the CDR3: TGTGCCAGCAGCTCAGGGACTAGCGGGAGGTTCACAGATACGCAGTATTTT. Protein product: CASSSGTSGRFTDTQYF.

This clonotype was found a few times. Germline is not matched at one junction end, which may reflect a read error. V is TRBV30 and J is TRBJ2-4, with 7 bases fitting TRBD1. TRBJ2-5 matches the DNA end more closely, so the J call is doubtful. This CDR3 region has 12 residues. Germline lookup yields CDR1 GTSNPN and CDR2 SVGIG (reference sequence). CDR3 in amino acids: CTWRAGDRTQYF. CDR3 sequence (DNA): TGTACCTGGAGAGCCGGGGACAGGACCCAGTACTTC.

This clonotype appeared a few times. Relative to the germline gene, one junction end is altered; a read error may explain this. This rearrangement joins TRBV3-1 to TRBJ2-7; TRBD1 matches at 9 bases. The CDR3 length is 14 residues. Germline assignment: CDR1 LGHDT and CDR2 YNNKEL (reference sequence). CDR3 sequence: CVSSQSDRGYEQYF. In DNA, the CDR3 is TGTGTCAGCAGCCAATCGGACAGGGGCTACGAGCAGTACTTC.

The chain joins TRBV7-9 to TRBJ2-1; no clear D. V was shortened by 1 base and J by 13 bases, with 14 bases between the two germline ends. The CDR3 consists of 13 residues. Germline CDR1 is SEHNR and CDR2 is FQNEAQ (reference sequence). Here the CDR3 DNA reads TGTGCCAGCAGCTTAGAGGTCATAGAGACCCAGTTCTTC. Translating it yields CASSLEVIETQFF.

About this clonotype: This may be a read error: a much more frequent sequence differs by one nucleotide. The chain employs TRBV20-1 and TRBJ2-5; TRBD1 agrees at 7 bases. CDR3 length: 12 residues. J was trimmed by 11 bases and V by 5 bases; bases with no gene match: 11. CDR1 and CDR2 from the germline V gene are DFQATT and SNEGSKA (reference sequence). The DNA of the CDR3 is TGCAGTGCTTGGGACAGACGTAATGAGCAGTACTTC. It codes for CSAWDRRNEQYF.

In its sample, this clonotype was seen a few times. One end of the junction fails to match germline, which may point to a read error. This chain links TRBV4-1 with TRBJ1-2; no clear D. The CDR3 spans 15 residues. Germline CDR1 is MGHRA and CDR2 is YSYEKL. The CDR3 nucleotides are TGCGTCAGCAGCAACTATGGAGGCGACGGCTATGGCTACACCTTC. It codes for CVSSNYGGDGYGYTF.

This clonotype has only a few counts. This chain links TRBV3-1 with TRBJ2-3, with D tentatively TRBD1 or TRBD2 (5 bases each). Germline V gene lookup returns CDR1 LGHDT and CDR2 YNNKEL (reference sequence). The V end was cut by 11 bases, the J end by 4 bases, with 13 bases between. The CDR3 loop spans 12 amino acids. CDR3 nucleotides: TGTGCCGCCCGGGACGGAGCAGATACGCAGTATTTT. Protein sequence: CAARDGADTQYF.

The chain carries TRBV3-1 and TRBJ2-3; D remains unclear. The CDR3 runs to 14 residues. V lost 1 base and J lost 2, with 7 bases in between. Germline V lookup: CDR1 LGHDT, CDR2 YNNKEL (reference sequence). The CDR3 DNA follows: TGTGCCAGCAGCCAAGTTCTGTACACAGATACGCAGTATTTT. It yields the protein CASSQVLYTDTQYF.

This clonotype came up many times. The chain recombines TRBV7-2 with TRBJ2-4; 12 bases fit TRBD2. With the DNA end fitting TRBJ2-7 better, the J assignment may be wrong. The CDR3 runs 15 residues. Germline V gene lookup returns CDR1 SGHTA and CDR2 FQGNSA. CDR3 sequence reads: CASSLPSGGADEQYF. CDR3 sequence (DNA): TGTGCCAGCAGCTTACCTAGCGGGGGGGCAGACGAGCAGTACTTC.

This clonotype has just a few counts. The J gene is TRBJ2-1, the V gene TRBV10-2, with a possible D match to TRBD1 (5 bases). The CDR3 spans 16 residues. V lost 3 bases and J 6 bases, leaving 18 bases between the germline ends. Per germline, CDR1 WSHSY and CDR2 SAAADI. CDR3 protein: CASSDPSKGYLNEQFF. CDR3 bases: TGCGCCAGCAGTGACCCCTCGAAGGGGTATCTCAATGAGCAGTTCTTC.

The table lists this clonotype with many counts. It may be a read error: a sequence one base away is much more abundant. This rearrangement joins TRBV3-1 to TRBJ2-5; D uncertain. Germline CDR1 LGHDT, CDR2 YNNKEL (reference sequence). The CDR3 length is 10 residues. CDR3 amino acids: CASSQKTQYF. CDR3 coding DNA: TGTGCCAGCAGCCAAAAGACCCAGTACTTC.

A few counts support this clonotype. The rearrangement uses TRBV7-2 and TRBJ1-2; TRBD1 agrees at 10 bases. V shed 6 bases and J 6 bases; nucleotides not matched to a gene: 7. Per the germline V gene, CDR1 is SGHTA and CDR2 is FQGNSA. The CDR3 has 14 residues. CDR3 in amino acids: CASRSGTGVNGYTF. The CDR3, as DNA: TGTGCCAGCAGATCCGGGACAGGGGTAAATGGCTACACCTTC.

This clonotype was counted a few times. CDR3 amino acids: CSSRPRLAELGEQFF. The CDR3 region has the DNA TGCAGTTCAAGACCCCGACTAGCGGAGTTGGGTGAGCAGTTCTTC. This chain links TRBV20-1 with TRBJ2-1; 9 bases align to TRBD2. The V gene end was trimmed by 8 bases and the J gene end by 9 bases; junction bases not matched to a gene: 17. Germline V lookup: CDR1 DFQATT, CDR2 SNEGSKA (reference sequence). The CDR3 length is 15 residues.

This clonotype was seen ten or more times. The chain combines TRBV6-6 with TRBJ2-7; tentative D call: TRBD2 (6 bases). The J call may be faulty, since TRBJ2-5 better matches the DNA end. This CDR3 is built from 14 residues. Per the germline V gene, CDR1 is MNHNY and CDR2 is SVGAGI (reference sequence). DNA of the CDR3: TGTGCCAGCTCCCCCGGAGGAGGGATTCGGACCCAGTACTTC. Protein sequence: CASSPGGGIRTQYF.

Only a few counts were recorded for this clonotype. The junction shows a germline mismatch at one end, possibly a read error. V is TRBV6-1 and J is TRBJ2-5; D not certain. Germline-derived CDR1 and CDR2 are MNHNS and SASEGT. The CDR3 contains 11 residues. Here the CDR3 reads CVSKLVVEQYF. The CDR3 DNA is TGTGTCAGCAAGTTAGTAGTGGAGCAGTACTTC.

Turning to this clonotype: Germline is not matched at one junction end, which may reflect a read error. V is TRBV5-1 and J is TRBJ2-7, with D tentatively TRBD1 or TRBD2 (7 bases each). The CDR3 spans 14 residues. Germline V gene sequence: CDR1 SGHRS, CDR2 YFSETQ. The CDR3 region is CASSPRGGRYEQDF. CDR3 DNA sequence: TGCGCCAGCAGCCCCAGGGGGGGGCGGTACGAGCAGGACTTC.

The chain couples TRBV7-2 to TRBJ2-1, with 9 positions matching TRBD2. V lost 6 bases and J lost 8; bases outside the gene matches: 17. The CDR3 has 17 amino acids. The V gene's germline CDR1 is SGHTA and CDR2 FQGNSA. The CDR3 is CASRRSLREGGGDEQFF. In nucleotides, the CDR3 is TGTGCCAGCAGACGAAGCTTGCGGGAGGGAGGGGGCGATGAGCAGTTCTTC.

This clonotype was observed a few times. The chain links TRBV12-3 or TRBV12-4 to TRBJ1-5; 8 bases are a match to TRBD1. The V segment lost 4 bases and the J segment 5 bases; nucleotides outside the gene matches: 7. The CDR3 loop spans 15 amino acids. The CDR3 DNA sequence: TGTGCCAGCAGTTCGGGGACAGGAAGTTATCAGCCCCAGCATTTT. Amino acid sequence: CASSSGTGSYQPQHF.

The rearrangement joins TRBV20-1 to TRBJ1-2, with 11 nucleotides matching TRBD1. The germline V gene has CDR1 DFQATT and CDR2 SNEGSKA (reference sequence). This CDR3 region has 14 residues. The ends lost 1 base at V and 8 bases at J; junction bases unmatched: 6. The DNA of the CDR3 is TGCAGTGCTAGAGGGACAGGGGGCGCTTCCGGCTACACCTTC. It specifies CSARGTGGASGYTF.

The rearrangement uses TRBV20-1 and TRBJ2-1; either TRBD1 or TRBD2 may supply D (5 bases each). The V gene lost 2 bases and the J gene lost 2 bases, with 10 bases spanning the gap. This CDR3 has 14 residues. Germline assignment: CDR1 DFQATT and CDR2 SNEGSKA (reference sequence). As DNA, the CDR3 is TGCAGTGCTAGACGGGGACCCGCCTACAATGAGCAGTTCTTC. Protein product: CSARRGPAYNEQFF.

V usage is TRBV7-2 and J usage is TRBJ2-1; 8 bases match TRBD2. Germline V CDR1 and CDR2: SGHTA, FQGNSA. The length of the CDR3 is 14 residues. The J segment lost 3 bases and the V segment lost 5 bases, leaving 3 bases of the junction unmatched. The CDR3 DNA sequence: TGTGCCAGCAGCCGCGGGGGGCTCTACAATGAGCAGTTCTTC. Residues: CASSRGGLYNEQFF.

The rearrangement joins TRBV28 to TRBJ2-2; TRBD1 aligns across 7 bases. The V segment lost 3 bases and the J segment 3 bases; nucleotides outside the gene matches: 10. The CDR3 consists of 17 residues. Germline V gene sequence: CDR1 MDHEN, CDR2 SYDVKM. CDR3 DNA sequence: TGTGCCAGCAGTTTTGCCCCCCAGGGGGATGACACCGGGGAGCTGTTTTTT. This gives the protein CASSFAPQGDDTGELFF.